Many counts were recorded for the clone carrying this T cell receptor (beta chain). The CDR3 extends over 14 amino acids. Germline-derived CDR1 and CDR2 are MDHEN and SYDVKM. Trimming pared 2 bases from V and 2 bases from J, leaving 9 bases between. This specimen belongs to a study of T-cell reconstitution after alpha-beta-depleted transplantation in children. A TCRbeta library incorporating unique molecular identifiers was prepared. One entry per CDR3 protein, called by TCRdb with MiXCR from the PCR reads. The data hold about 340,000 distinct CDR3 sequences, with 10% to 13% observed a single time. The sample in question was PBMCs from the stem cell graft donor, obtained from the stem cell graft. The chain combines TRBV28 with TRBJ1-1, with no clear D. This clonotype was obtained from a human donor who donated a stem cell graft to a child with acute lymphoblastic leukemia. CDR3 sequence reads: CASSLARVNTEAFF. Written as DNA, the CDR3 is TGTGCCAGCAGTTTAGCGCGGGTCAACACTGAAGCTTTCTTT.